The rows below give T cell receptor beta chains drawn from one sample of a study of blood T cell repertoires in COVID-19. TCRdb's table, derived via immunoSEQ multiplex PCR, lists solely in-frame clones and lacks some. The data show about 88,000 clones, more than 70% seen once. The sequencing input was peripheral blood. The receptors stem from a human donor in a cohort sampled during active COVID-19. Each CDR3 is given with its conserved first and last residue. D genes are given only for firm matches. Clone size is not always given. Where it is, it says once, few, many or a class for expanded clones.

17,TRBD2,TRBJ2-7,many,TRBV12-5,CASGLVLKRGGSYEQYF,TGTGCTAGTGGTTTGGTACTTAAGCGGGGAGGCTCCTACGAGCAGTACTTC
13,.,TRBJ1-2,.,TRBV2,CASSNQGRYGYTF,TGTGCCAGCAGTAACCAGGGTCGCTATGGCTACACCTTC
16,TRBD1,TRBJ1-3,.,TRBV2,CASSEAATGVGNTIYF,TGTGCCAGCAGTGAAGCGGCGACAGGGGTTGGAAACACCATATATTTT
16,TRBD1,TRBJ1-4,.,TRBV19,CASSINTGGTNEKLFF,TGTGCCAGTAGTATAAATACAGGGGGAACTAATGAAAAACTGTTTTTT
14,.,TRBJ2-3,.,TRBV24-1,CATSDFPGGDTQYF,TGTGCCACCAGTGATTTTCCCGGCGGAGATACGCAGTATTTT
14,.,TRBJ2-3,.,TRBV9,CASSGTPSTDTQYF,TGTGCCAGCAGCGGGACACCTAGCACAGATACGCAGTATTTT
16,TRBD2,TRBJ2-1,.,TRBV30,CAWSSMGLAGSNEQFF,TGTGCCTGGAGCTCGATGGGACTAGCGGGAAGCAATGAGCAGTTCTTC
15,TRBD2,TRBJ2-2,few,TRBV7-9,CASSLPGSGAGELFF,TGTGCCAGCAGCCTACCGGGGAGCGGGGCCGGGGAGCTGTTTTTT
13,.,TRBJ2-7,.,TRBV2,CASSQQGGNEQYF,TGTGCCAGCAGTCAACAGGGTGGGAACGAGCAGTACTTC
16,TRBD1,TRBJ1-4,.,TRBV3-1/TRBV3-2,CASSQDPGGESEKLFF,TGTGCCAGCAGCCAAGATCCAGGGGGCGAGAGTGAAAAACTGTTTTTT
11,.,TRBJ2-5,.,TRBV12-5,CASGFLKTQYF,TGTGCTAGTGGTTTCCTAAAGACCCAGTACTTC
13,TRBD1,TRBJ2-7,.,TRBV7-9,CASSLGTGDEQYF,TGTGCCAGCAGCTTGGGGACAGGGGACGAGCAGTACTTC
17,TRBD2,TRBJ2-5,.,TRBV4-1,CARSRAGVRGAEETQYF,TGCGCCCGCAGCCGGGCGGGGGTGCGGGGGGCGGAAGAGACCCAGTACTTC
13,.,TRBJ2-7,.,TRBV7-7,CASSPSAAYEQYF,TGTGCCAGCAGCCCCAGCGCTGCCTACGAGCAGTACTTC
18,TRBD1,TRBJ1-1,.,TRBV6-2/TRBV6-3,CASSYHMRDREWNTEAFF,TGTGCCAGCAGTTACCATATGAGGGACAGGGAGTGGAACACTGAAGCTTTCTTT
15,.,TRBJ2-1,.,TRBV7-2,CASSLNFQPSGEQFF,TGTGCCAGCAGCTTAAATTTTCAGCCCTCGGGTGAGCAGTTCTTC
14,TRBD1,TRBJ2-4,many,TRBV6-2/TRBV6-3,CASSPGQVGGIQYF,TGTGCCAGCAGTCCCGGACAGGTTGGGGGCATTCAGTACTTC
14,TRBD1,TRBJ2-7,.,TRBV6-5,CASSYLGQRHEQYF,TGTGCCAGCAGTTATTTGGGACAGCGGCACGAGCAGTACTTC
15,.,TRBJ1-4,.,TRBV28,CASRPPGLINEKLFF,TGTGCCAGCAGACCCCCGGGACTGATTAATGAAAAACTGTTTTTT
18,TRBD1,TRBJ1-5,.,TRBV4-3,CASSQDVDRGYRNQPQHF,TGCGCCAGCAGCCAAGATGTAGACAGGGGTTATCGCAATCAGCCCCAGCATTTT
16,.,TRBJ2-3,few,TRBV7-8,CASSARDSHLTDTQYF,TGTGCCAGCAGCGCCCGGGACTCTCACCTCACAGATACGCAGTATTTT
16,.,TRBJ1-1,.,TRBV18,CASSPDKGLMNTEAFF,TGTGCCAGCTCACCCGACAAGGGACTCATGAACACTGAAGCTTTCTTT
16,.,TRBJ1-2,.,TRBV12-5,CASGLVTPSGLYGYTF,TGTGCTAGTGGTTTGGTAACCCCTAGCGGCCTCTATGGCTACACCTTC
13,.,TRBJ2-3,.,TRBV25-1,CASSGIAGDTQYF,TGTGCCAGCAGTGGCATAGCCGGAGATACGCAGTATTTT
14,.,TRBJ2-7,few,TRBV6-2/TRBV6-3,CASSYSGRDYEQYF,TGTGCCAGCAGTTACTCGGGCAGGGACTACGAGCAGTACTTC
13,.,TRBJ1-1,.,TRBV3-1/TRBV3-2,CASSQDGGREAFF,TGTGCCAGCAGCCAAGATGGAGGGAGGGAAGCTTTCTTT
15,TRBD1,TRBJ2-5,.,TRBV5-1,CASSTLQGSPETQYF,TGCGCCAGCAGCACCCTACAGGGGAGCCCCGAGACCCAGTACTTC
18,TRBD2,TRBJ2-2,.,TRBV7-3,CASSPEGLAGGPYGELFF,TGTGCCAGCAGCCCGGAGGGACTAGCGGGAGGGCCTTACGGGGAGCTGTTTTTT
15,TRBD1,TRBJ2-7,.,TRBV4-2,CASSQAGQGAREQYF,TGTGCCAGCAGCCAAGCCGGACAGGGGGCGAGAGAGCAGTACTTC
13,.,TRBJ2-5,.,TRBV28,CASSPYRVETQYF,TGTGCCAGCAGTCCATACAGGGTGGAGACCCAGTACTTC
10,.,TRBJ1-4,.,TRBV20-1,CSARVGKLFF,TGCAGTGCTAGGGTCGGAAAACTGTTTTTT
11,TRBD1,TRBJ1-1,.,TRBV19,CASIQGARAFF,TGTGCCAGTATCCAGGGGGCACGAGCTTTCTTT
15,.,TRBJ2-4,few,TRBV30,CAWGRTATAKNIQYF,TGTGCCTGGGGGCGAACAGCAACAGCCAAAAACATTCAGTACTTC
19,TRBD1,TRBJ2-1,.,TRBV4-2,CASSQDEVGTATSYNEQFF,TGTGCCAGCAGCCAAGATGAGGTCGGGACAGCTACTTCCTACAATGAGCAGTTCTTC
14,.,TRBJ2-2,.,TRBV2,CARRPLRNTGELFF,TGTGCCAGGAGGCCCTTGCGGAACACCGGGGAGCTGTTTTTT
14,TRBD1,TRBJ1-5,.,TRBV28,CASSSGQGQQPQHF,TGTGCCAGCAGTTCTGGACAGGGCCAGCAGCCCCAGCATTTT
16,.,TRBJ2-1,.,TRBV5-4,CASSLETRSSYNEQFF,TGTGCCAGCAGCCTGGAGACTCGGAGCTCCTACAATGAGCAGTTCTTC
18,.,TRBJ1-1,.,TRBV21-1,CASSKALRQGADVTEAFF,TGTGCCAGCAGCAAAGCGCTTAGGCAGGGGGCTGATGTCACTGAAGCTTTCTTT